One sample yielded the 24 T cell receptor beta chains listed below, sequenced in a study of PD-L1 blockade in urothelial cancer. Time point specified: pretreatment peripheral blood. Assay: immunoSEQ multiplex PCR; the TCRdb copy retains only in-frame clones and omits some. The sample yields tens of thousands of clones, roughly 87% seen once. The sequences come from PBMCs, collected around atezolizumab (anti-PD-L1) treatment. The receptors come from a man in his 70s with urothelial cancer.

The CDR3 bases are TGCGCCAGCAGCTTGGAGGGGACTAGCGTGCGGGAGCAGTACTTC. Its protein is CASSLEGTSVREQYF. The chain recombines TRBV5-1 with TRBJ2-7, with 10 positions matching TRBD2. Germline V lookup: CDR1 SGHRS, CDR2 YFSETQ. This CDR3 region has 15 residues. V lost 0 bases to trimming and J lost 7 bases; unmatched junction nucleotides: 7.

V is TRBV19 and J is TRBJ1-5; the D gene is possibly TRBD1 (5 bases). This CDR3 has 15 amino acids. The V gene lost 3 bases and the J gene lost 2 bases, with 11 bases spanning the gap. Germline CDR1 LNHDA, CDR2 SQIVND (reference sequence). CDR3 residues: CASSIVQGGNQPQHF. DNA of the CDR3: TGTGCCAGTAGTATTGTCCAGGGTGGCAATCAGCCCCAGCATTTT.

The CDR3 sequence is CASTPGPRTSGTYAYF. The DNA of the CDR3 is TGTGCCAGCACCCCGGGGCCGCGGACTAGCGGGACATACGCGTATTTT. The J gene is TRBJ2-3, the V gene TRBV5-4; 12 nucleotides line up with TRBD2. Germline CDR1 SGHNT, CDR2 YYREEE (reference sequence). This CDR3 comprises 16 residues. Trimming took 6 bases from V and 14 from J; bases not matched to a gene: 19.

The chain combines TRBV7-9 with TRBJ2-7; 12 bases line up with TRBD2. The V segment lost 5 bases and the J segment 4 bases; nucleotides outside the gene matches: 3. Per germline, CDR1 SEHNR and CDR2 FQNEAQ (reference sequence). The length of the CDR3 is 14 residues. The DNA of the CDR3 is TGTGCCAGCAGCCCCCTAGCGGGAGGGTACGAGCAGTACTTC. Translation: CASSPLAGGYEQYF.

The chain combines TRBV7-9 with TRBJ1-1, with D maybe TRBD1 (6 bases). Germline V gene lookup returns CDR1 SEHNR and CDR2 FQNEAQ (reference sequence). V shed 5 bases and J shed 0 bases, with 10 bases lying between them. The CDR3 contains 14 residues. In DNA, the CDR3 is TGTGCCAGCAGCCCCGGACAGATGAACACTGAAGCTTTCTTT. Its protein is CASSPGQMNTEAFF.

The chain has TRBV6-6 and TRBJ1-5, with a possible D match to TRBD1 (6 bases). Trimming cost V 6 bases and J 7 bases, with 16 bases left between them. This CDR3 region has 14 residues. Looked up from germline, CDR1 is MNHNY and CDR2 is SVGAGI (reference sequence). The CDR3 protein is CASSNDRLAQPQHF. The DNA for the CDR3 is TGTGCCAGCAGCAATGACAGGTTGGCCCAGCCCCAGCATTTT.

CDR3 residues: CASSVQGTDGYTF. The CDR3 nucleotides are TGTGCCAGTAGTGTACAGGGGACGGATGGCTACACCTTC. This sequence joins TRBV19 and TRBJ1-2; 7 nucleotides line up with TRBD1. Germline V CDR1 and CDR2: LNHDA, SQIVND (reference sequence). The CDR3 runs 13 residues. V lost 5 bases, J lost 6 bases, and 6 bases stayed unmatched.

This clone was counted once. The V and J genes are TRBV7-6 and TRBJ1-1; D is undetermined. The CDR3 is 14 amino acids. Germline V CDR1 and CDR2: SGHVS, FNYEAQ. The ends were cut back, 5 bases at V and 1 base at J, with 11 bases in the middle. DNA for the CDR3: TGTGCCAGCAGCCCCCGGGAAAGGAACACTGAAGCTTTCTTT. Translation gives CASSPRERNTEAFF.

The V call is TRBV2, the J call TRBJ2-7; possible D gene TRBD2, 6 bases. The V gene's germline CDR1 is SNHLY and CDR2 FYNNEI. Deletions cut 3 bases from V and 0 bases from J, with 12 bases between. The CDR3 consists of 15 residues. The CDR3 sequence is CASSEYSGPSYEQYF. The CDR3, as DNA: TGTGCCAGCAGTGAGTATAGCGGCCCCTCCTACGAGCAGTACTTC.

The chain has TRBV9 and TRBJ2-5; tentatively, D is TRBD1 (6 bases). The ends were cut back, 3 bases at V and 5 bases at J, with 20 bases in the middle. Germline CDR1 and CDR2: SGDLS and YYNGEE. The CDR3 is 16 residues long. CDR3 residues: CASSALGGRGPETQYF. The CDR3 DNA reads as TGTGCCAGCAGCGCCCTGGGTGGCAGGGGACCTGAGACCCAGTACTTC.

This clone was observed a single time. This sequence joins TRBV7-3 and TRBJ2-1; D is unresolved. The germline V gene has CDR1 SGHTA and CDR2 FQGTGA. Trimming removed 3 bases from V and 6 bases from J, with 6 bases in between. CDR3 length equals 12 residues. CDR3 nucleotides: TGTGCCAGCAGCTTTGGCATCAATGAGCAGTTCTTC. Amino acids: CASSFGINEQFF.

This chain joins TRBV19 and TRBJ1-2, with D possibly matching TRBD1 (5 bases). The germline CDR1 and CDR2 sequences are LNHDA and SQIVND (reference sequence). The CDR3 totals 15 residues. V was cut by 2 bases and J by 8 bases, with 18 bases left in between. CDR3 DNA sequence: TGTGCCAGTAGTATATCCCCCTCAGGCAGGGTCGGCTACACCTTC. Translating it yields CASSISPSGRVGYTF.

V usage is TRBV2 and J usage is TRBJ1-1; D is uncertain. In germline, CDR1 is SNHLY, CDR2 FYNNEI. V was cut by 6 bases and J by 0 bases, with 8 bases left in between. This CDR3 spans 13 amino acids. CDR3 DNA sequence: TGTGCCAGCAGCCTAGATATGAACACTGAAGCTTTCTTT. This encodes CASSLDMNTEAFF.

The chain is built from TRBV7-6 and TRBJ2-1; 9 nucleotides line up with TRBD2. Per the germline V gene, CDR1 is SGHVS and CDR2 is FNYEAQ. This CDR3 is built from 19 residues. Trimming cost V 1 base and J 9 bases; bases outside gene matches: 19. The CDR3 DNA reads TGTGCCAGCAGCTTAGTTTGGCGGGGTTTGCGGGAGGGCCAGGCTGAGCAGTTCTTC. It yields the protein CASSLVWRGLREGQAEQFF.

The genes are TRBV11-2 and TRBJ2-3; no firm D call. This CDR3 is 14 amino acids long. The germline V and J ends were trimmed by 1 base and 1 base, with 6 bases remaining between them. Looked up from germline, CDR1 is SGHAT and CDR2 is FQNNGV. Here the CDR3 reads CASSLGAGTDTQYF. The CDR3 nucleotides are TGTGCCAGCAGCTTAGGAGCTGGCACAGATACGCAGTATTTT.

The chain uses TRBV2 and TRBJ2-5, with 7 bases aligning to TRBD1. V shed 8 bases, J shed 4 bases, and the junction held 4 bases outside the gene matches. The CDR3 length is 12 residues. The germline V gene encodes CDR1 SNHLY and CDR2 FYNNEI. The CDR3 nucleotides are TGTGCCAGCGACAGGGACGGAGAGACCCAGTACTTC. It yields the protein CASDRDGETQYF.

The rearrangement links TRBV13 to TRBJ2-1; TRBD2 matches 10 bases. The CDR3 is 16 residues long. Germline V gene sequence: CDR1 PRHDT, CDR2 FYEKMQ (reference sequence). The ends lost 5 bases at V and 9 bases at J; junction bases unmatched: 13. CDR3 residues: CASSPRGLAGVREQFF. CDR3 DNA: TGTGCCAGCAGCCCCCGGGGGCTAGCGGGAGTTCGTGAGCAGTTCTTC.

This sequence joins TRBV6-5 and TRBJ2-5, with a possible D match to TRBD1 (6 bases). Germline V gene sequence: CDR1 MNHEY, CDR2 SVGAGI. The ends were cut back, 0 bases at V and 5 bases at J, with 13 bases in the middle. This CDR3 is built from 15 residues. CDR3 region: CASSYSRDNGETQYF. The CDR3 DNA follows: TGTGCCAGCAGTTACTCGAGGGACAACGGTGAGACCCAGTACTTC.

V and J are TRBV7-2 and TRBJ2-2; 12 bases are a match to TRBD2. Germline V CDR1 and CDR2: SGHTA, FQGNSA. CDR3 length equals 15 residues. V was clipped by 5 bases and J by 6 bases; unmatched bases: 4. CDR3: CASSKTSGSSGELFF. In DNA, the CDR3 is TGTGCCAGCAGCAAGACTAGCGGGAGTTCCGGGGAGCTGTTTTTT.

This chain links TRBV28 with TRBJ2-6; D is unresolved. V was shortened by 4 bases and J by 0 bases, with 7 bases between the two germline ends. The CDR3 runs 15 residues. Germline CDR1 is MDHEN and CDR2 is SYDVKM. The CDR3 sequence: CASSSVFSGANVLTF. DNA for the CDR3: TGTGCCAGCAGTTCGGTATTCTCTGGGGCCAACGTCCTGACTTTC.

The J gene is TRBJ2-3, the V gene TRBV2; D is uncertain. V lost 1 base, J lost 2 bases, and 7 bases lay in between. CDR1 is SNHLY and CDR2 is FYNNEI in the germline V gene. This CDR3 is 14 amino acids long. In DNA, the CDR3 is TGTGCCAGCAGTGAAGAGGCGGCCACAGATACGCAGTATTTT. Its protein product is CASSEEAATDTQYF.

The rearrangement links TRBV2 to TRBJ2-1; 9 bases agree with TRBD2. V shed 5 bases, J shed 0 bases, and the junction held 2 bases outside the gene matches. Germline loops: CDR1 SNHLY, CDR2 FYNNEI. The CDR3 spans 15 residues. This chain's CDR3 is CASSRAGGSYNEQFF. Written as DNA, the CDR3 is TGTGCCAGCAGTCGAGCGGGAGGCTCCTACAATGAGCAGTTCTTC.

The chain carries TRBV18 and TRBJ2-1; TRBD1 aligns across 10 bases. The junction had 7 bases not matched to a gene; V was cut back by 6 bases and J by 8 bases. Germline CDR1 and CDR2: KGHSH and LQKENI. This CDR3 comprises 14 residues. The CDR3 sequence is CASSLGTGVHEQFF. CDR3 nucleotides: TGTGCCAGCTCTCTCGGGACAGGGGTGCATGAGCAGTTCTTC.

The rearrangement joins TRBV29-1 to TRBJ2-3, with a weak D call TRBD1 (6 bases). V lost 5 bases, J lost 14 bases, and 20 bases lay in between. The CDR3 spans 12 residues. Germline-derived CDR1 and CDR2 are SQVTM and ANQGSEA. CDR3 amino acids: CSVSGGRGYAYF. The CDR3, as DNA: TGCAGCGTTTCTGGGGGCAGGGGATACGCGTATTTT.